This is a list of T cell receptor beta chains from one sample in a study of T cells in narcolepsy. Produced via immunoSEQ multiplex PCR; TCRdb's table is partial and in-frame only. The data hold fewer than 40,000 clones, with less than 90% observed a single time. Sequencing used memory (CD45RA-) CD4+ T cells from blood. The source of these receptors is a human donor in good health. CDR3s include the opening cysteine and the closing phenylalanine or tryptophan. The D gene is left open where the match is weak. Clone size is given for some rows only: seen once, a few or many times, or a class if the clone is expanded.

size	V	J	D	CDR3	DNA
few	TRBV5-1	TRBJ2-3	TRBD1	CASSVGTGSVDTQYF	TGCGCCAGCTCCGTAGGGACAGGGTCGGTAGATACGCAGTATTTT
-	TRBV7-9	TRBJ2-1	TRBD2	CASSLPKTSGGAGLRFF	TGTGCCAGCAGCTTACCCAAGACTAGCGGGGGGGCGGGTCTACGGTTCTTC
few	TRBV19	TRBJ1-2	-	CATTPGANYGYTF	TGTGCCACCACCCCGGGAGCTAACTATGGCTACACCTTC
-	TRBV11-2	TRBJ2-7	-	CASRRIGWAVEF	TGTGCCAGCAGGAGGATTGGGTGGGCAGTGGAGTTC
-	TRBV7-2	TRBJ1-2	-	CASSLEFAVSYGYTF	TGTGCCAGCAGCTTAGAGTTCGCAGTTTCTTATGGCTACACCTTC
-	TRBV5-1	TRBJ2-2	TRBD2	CASSLILAVTGELFF	TGCGCCAGCAGCTTGATACTAGCGGTTACCGGGGAGCTGTTTTTT
-	TRBV25-1	TRBJ2-1	TRBD1	CAGFFRDRVDNEQFF	TGTGCCGGTTTCTTTCGGGACAGGGTTGACAATGAGCAGTTCTTC
-	TRBV6-6	TRBJ2-2	TRBD1	CASADRVSTGELFF	TGTGCCAGCGCAGACAGGGTGTCCACCGGGGAGCTGTTTTTT
-	TRBV4-3	TRBJ1-6	-	CASSQELVSSYNSPLHF	TGCGCCAGCAGCCAAGAGCTTGTAAGCTCCTATAATTCACCCCTCCACTTT
-	TRBV6-1	TRBJ1-1	-	CASRAPWTEEAFF	TGTGCCAGCAGGGCCCCTTGGACGGAGGAAGCTTTCTTT